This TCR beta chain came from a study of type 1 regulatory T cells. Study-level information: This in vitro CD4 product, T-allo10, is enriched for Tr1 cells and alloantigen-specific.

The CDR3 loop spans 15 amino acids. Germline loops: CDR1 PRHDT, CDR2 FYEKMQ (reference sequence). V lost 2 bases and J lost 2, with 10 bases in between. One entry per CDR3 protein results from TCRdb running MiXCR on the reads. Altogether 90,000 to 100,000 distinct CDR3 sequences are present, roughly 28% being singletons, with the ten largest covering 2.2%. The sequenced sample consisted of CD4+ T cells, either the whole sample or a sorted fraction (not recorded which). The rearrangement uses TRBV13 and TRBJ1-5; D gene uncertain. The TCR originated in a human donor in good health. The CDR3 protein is CASSLRMTGNQPQHF. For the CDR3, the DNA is TGTGCCAGCAGCTTAAGGATGACGGGCAATCAGCCCCAGCATTTT. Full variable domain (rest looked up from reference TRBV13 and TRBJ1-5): AAGVIQSPRHLIKEKRETATLKCYPIPRHDTVYWYQQGPGQDPQFLISFYEKMQSDKGSIPDRFSAQQFSDYHSELNMSSLELGDSALYFCASSLRMTGNQPQHFGDGTRLSIL.